The 6 T cell receptor beta chains given below trace back to one sample, sequenced in a study of PD-1 blockade in classical Hodgkin lymphoma. Here immunoSEQ multiplex PCR was the method, and the copy in TCRdb shows in-frame clones only, minus some. This table holds tens of thousands of clones, around 80% found once. After autologous stem cell transplantation all patients relapsed, and prior brentuximab vedotin exposure differed between cohorts. Sequencing was performed on peripheral blood mononuclear cells (PBMCs), taken before the second cycle of nivolumab. The receptors originated from a human donor with classical Hodgkin lymphoma.

The rearrangement uses TRBV29-1 and TRBJ2-1; 14 bases are a match to TRBD2. Germline-derived CDR1 and CDR2 are SQVTM and ANQGSEA. V lost 4 bases and J lost 7; bases outside the gene matches: 9. The CDR3 runs to 16 residues. CDR3 sequence: CSVVPIGTSGRNEQFF. In nucleotides, the CDR3 is TGCAGCGTTGTACCAATCGGGACTAGCGGGAGAAATGAGCAGTTCTTC.

V gene TRBV2 combines with J gene TRBJ2-5, with 10 bases lining up with TRBD1. Trimming took 7 bases from V and 5 from J; bases not matched to a gene: 10. Germline values: CDR1 SNHLY, CDR2 FYNNEI. This CDR3 is 15 amino acids long. CDR3 in DNA: TGTGCCAGCATCCCCCGGGACAGGGGCTGGGAGACCCAGTACTTC. This gives the protein CASIPRDRGWETQYF.

The chain links TRBV5-1 to TRBJ2-2, with D possibly matching TRBD1 (5 bases). The CDR3 sequence is 15 residues long. Germline V gene data show CDR1 as SGHRS and CDR2 as YFSETQ. V was shortened by 1 base and J by 4 bases, with 11 bases between the two germline ends. CDR3 sequence reads: CASSLSQGGTGELFF. CDR3 bases: TGCGCCAGCAGCTTGAGTCAGGGCGGCACCGGGGAGCTGTTTTTT.

This clone has a single count. The chain is built from TRBV6-1 and TRBJ2-1; 11 bases fit TRBD2. The CDR3 runs 13 residues. Germline V gene data show CDR1 as MNHNS and CDR2 as SASEGT. Unmatched junction bases numbered 4, after V lost 0 bases and J lost 15 bases. The CDR3 protein is CASSEASTSGRFF. CDR3 coding DNA: TGTGCCAGCAGTGAAGCGTCCACTAGCGGGAGGTTCTTC.

The chain employs TRBV2 and TRBJ2-4; D tentatively reads TRBD1 or TRBD2 (5 bases each). Trimming cost V 5 bases and J 3 bases, with 14 bases left between them. This CDR3 spans 15 amino acids. CDR1 and CDR2 from the germline V gene are SNHLY and FYNNEI. CDR3 region: CASSRGTVGKNIQYF. The CDR3 DNA reads TGTGCCAGCAGTAGAGGGACGGTGGGCAAAAACATTCAGTACTTC.

The chain has TRBV19 and TRBJ2-3; the match to TRBD1 covers 10 bases. Per the germline V gene, CDR1 is LNHDA and CDR2 is SQIVND (reference sequence). The CDR3 has 16 residues. V dropped 2 bases and J dropped 2; count of bases not matched to a gene: 4. The chain's CDR3 is CASSIRTGGTTDTQYF. The CDR3 DNA follows: TGTGCCAGTAGTATAAGGACAGGGGGTACCACAGATACGCAGTATTTT.